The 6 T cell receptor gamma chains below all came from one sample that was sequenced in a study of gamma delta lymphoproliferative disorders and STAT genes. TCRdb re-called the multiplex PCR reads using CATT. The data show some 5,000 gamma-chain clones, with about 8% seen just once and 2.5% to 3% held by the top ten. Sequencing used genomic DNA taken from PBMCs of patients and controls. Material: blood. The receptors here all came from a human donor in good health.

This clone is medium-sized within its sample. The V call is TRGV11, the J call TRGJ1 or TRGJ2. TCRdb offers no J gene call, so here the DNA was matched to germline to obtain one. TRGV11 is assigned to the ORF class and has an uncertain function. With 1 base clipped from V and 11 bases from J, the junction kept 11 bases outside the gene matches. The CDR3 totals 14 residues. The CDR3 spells CACWIRHHRQEKLF. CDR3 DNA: TGTGCCTGCTGGATTAGGCATCACCGGCAGGAGAAACTCTTT.

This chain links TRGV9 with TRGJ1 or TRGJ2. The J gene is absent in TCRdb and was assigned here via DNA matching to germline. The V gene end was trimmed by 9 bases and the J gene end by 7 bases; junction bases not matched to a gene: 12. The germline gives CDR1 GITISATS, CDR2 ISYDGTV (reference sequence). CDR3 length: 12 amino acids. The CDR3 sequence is CALGRCGYKKLF. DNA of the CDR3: TGTGCCTTGGGGAGGTGCGGATATAAGAAACTCTTT.

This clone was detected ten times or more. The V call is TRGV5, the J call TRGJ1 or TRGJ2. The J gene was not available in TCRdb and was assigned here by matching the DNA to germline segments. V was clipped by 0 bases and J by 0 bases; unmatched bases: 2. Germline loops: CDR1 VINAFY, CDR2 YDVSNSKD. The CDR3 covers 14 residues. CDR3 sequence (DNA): TGTGCCACCTGGGACAGGCGGAATTATTATAAGAAACTCTTT. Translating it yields CATWDRRNYYKKLF.

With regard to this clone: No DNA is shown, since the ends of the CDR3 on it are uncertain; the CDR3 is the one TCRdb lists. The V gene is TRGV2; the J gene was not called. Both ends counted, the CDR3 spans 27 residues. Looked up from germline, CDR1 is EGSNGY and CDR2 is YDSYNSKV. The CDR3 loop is CATWDGTFLMLGPTLIIRNSLAVEQHF.

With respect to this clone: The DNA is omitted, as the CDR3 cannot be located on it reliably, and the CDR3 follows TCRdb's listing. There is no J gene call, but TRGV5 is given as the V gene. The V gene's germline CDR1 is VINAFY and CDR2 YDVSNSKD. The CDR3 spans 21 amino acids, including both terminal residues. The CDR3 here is CATWDRLPIGIRNSLAVEQHF.

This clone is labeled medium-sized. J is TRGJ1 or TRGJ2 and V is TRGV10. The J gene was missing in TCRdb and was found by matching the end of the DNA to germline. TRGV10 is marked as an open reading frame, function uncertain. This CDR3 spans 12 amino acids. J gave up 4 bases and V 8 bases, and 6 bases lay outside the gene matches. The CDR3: CAAWAGYYKKLF. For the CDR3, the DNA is TGTGCTGCGTGGGCCGGATATTATAAGAAACTCTTT.